This T cell receptor (beta chain) emerged from a study of CD8 T cells in ankylosing spondylitis. Study outcomes and limitations: Clones that were linked to disease were CD8+ and were relatively rare in peripheral blood. Made up of eight highly homologous variants, a TCR beta motif appeared characteristic of ankylosing spondylitis blood.

This clonotype was observed a handful of times. Its target is not known. Per the germline V gene, CDR1 is MNHNS and CDR2 is SASEGT. The CDR3 length is 10 residues. The germline V and J ends were trimmed by 1 base and 9 bases, with 3 bases remaining between them. As the method for making TCR beta libraries, quantitative 5'-RACE with molecular barcodes was used. Using its own MiXCR run on the 5' RACE reads, TCRdb lists one record per CDR3 protein. Altogether roughly 30,000 distinct CDR3 sequences are present, 13% to 15% being singletons, with the ten largest covering around a third. This sequence joins TRBV6-1 and TRBJ1-1; no firm D call. Sequenced input: blood. This TCR came from a male donor with ankylosing spondylitis or in good health (not recorded which). For the CDR3, the DNA is TGTGCCAGCAGTGAAGGACAAGCTTTCTTT. It translates to CASSEGQAFF.